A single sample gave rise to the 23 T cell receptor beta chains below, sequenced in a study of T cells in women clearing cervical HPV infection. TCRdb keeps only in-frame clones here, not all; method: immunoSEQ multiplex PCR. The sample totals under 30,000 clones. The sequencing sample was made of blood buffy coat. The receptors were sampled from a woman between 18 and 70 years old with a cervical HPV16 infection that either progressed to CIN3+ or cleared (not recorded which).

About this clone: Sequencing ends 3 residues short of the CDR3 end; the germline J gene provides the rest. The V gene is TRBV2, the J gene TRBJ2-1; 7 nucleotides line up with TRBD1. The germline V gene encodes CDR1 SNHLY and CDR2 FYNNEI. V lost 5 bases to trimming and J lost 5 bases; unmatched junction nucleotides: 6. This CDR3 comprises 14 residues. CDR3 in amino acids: CASSPGTVDNEQFF. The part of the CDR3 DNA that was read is TGTGCCAGCAGTCCCGGGACAGTCGACAATGAG.

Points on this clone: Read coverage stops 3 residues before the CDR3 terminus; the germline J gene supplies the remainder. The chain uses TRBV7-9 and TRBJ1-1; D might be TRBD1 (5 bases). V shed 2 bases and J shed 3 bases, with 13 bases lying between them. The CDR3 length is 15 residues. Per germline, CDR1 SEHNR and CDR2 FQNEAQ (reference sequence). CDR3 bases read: TGTGCCAGCAGCTTAATAAGGGGTGAATACACTGAA. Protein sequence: CASSLIRGEYTE. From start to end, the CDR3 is CASSLIRGEYTEAFF.

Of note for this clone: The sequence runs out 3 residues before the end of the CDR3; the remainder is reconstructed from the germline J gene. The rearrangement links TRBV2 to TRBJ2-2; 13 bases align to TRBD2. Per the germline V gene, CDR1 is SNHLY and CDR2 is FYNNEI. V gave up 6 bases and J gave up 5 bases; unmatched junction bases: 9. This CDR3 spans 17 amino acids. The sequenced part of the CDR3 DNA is TGTGCCAGCAGGGCTACTAGCGGGGGGGCCTGGACCGGGGAG. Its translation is CASRATSGGAWTGE. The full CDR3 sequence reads CASRATSGGAWTGELFF. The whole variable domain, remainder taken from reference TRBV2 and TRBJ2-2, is EPEVTQTPSHQVTQMGQEVILRCVPISNHLYFYWYRQILGQKVEFLVSFYNNEISEKSEIFDDQFSVERPDGSNFTLKIRSTKLEDSAMYFCASRATSGGAWTGELFFGEGSRLTVL.

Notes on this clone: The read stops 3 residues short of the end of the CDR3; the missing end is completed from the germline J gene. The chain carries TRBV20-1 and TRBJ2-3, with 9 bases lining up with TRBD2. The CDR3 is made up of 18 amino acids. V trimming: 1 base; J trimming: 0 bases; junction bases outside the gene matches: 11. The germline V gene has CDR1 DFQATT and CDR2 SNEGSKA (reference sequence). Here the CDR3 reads CSARAEVAGDPSTDTQYF. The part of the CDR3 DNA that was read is TGCAGTGCTAGAGCGGAGGTAGCGGGAGACCCTAGCACAGATACG.

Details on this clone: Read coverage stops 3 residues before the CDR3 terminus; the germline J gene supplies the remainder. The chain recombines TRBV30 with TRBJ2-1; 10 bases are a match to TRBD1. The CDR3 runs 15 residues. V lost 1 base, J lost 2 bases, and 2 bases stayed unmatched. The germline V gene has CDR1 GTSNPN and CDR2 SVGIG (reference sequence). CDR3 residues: CAWSGGTGAYNEQFF. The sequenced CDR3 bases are TGTGCCTGGAGTGGCGGGACAGGGGCCTACAATGAG. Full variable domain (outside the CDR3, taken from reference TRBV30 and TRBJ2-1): SQTIHQWPATLVQPVGSPLSLECTVEGTSNPNLYWYRQAAGRGLQLLFYSVGIGQISSEVPQNLSASRPQDRQFILSSKKLLLSDSGFYLCAWSGGTGAYNEQFFGPGTRLTVL.

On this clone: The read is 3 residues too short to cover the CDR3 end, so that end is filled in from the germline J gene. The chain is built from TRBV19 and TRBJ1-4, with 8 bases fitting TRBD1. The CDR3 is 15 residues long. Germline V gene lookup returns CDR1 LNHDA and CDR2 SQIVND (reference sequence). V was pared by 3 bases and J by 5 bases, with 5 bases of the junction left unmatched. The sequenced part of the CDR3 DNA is TGTGCCAGTAGTATTGGACAGGGCCGCAATGAAAAA. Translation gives CASSIGQGRNEK. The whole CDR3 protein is CASSIGQGRNEKLFF.

CDR3 protein: CASSYSSTSHYGYTF. The sequenced CDR3 bases are TGTGCCAGCAGTTACTCGAGCACTAGCCACTATGGC. The V call is TRBV6-2 or TRBV6-3, the J call TRBJ1-2, with D unclear. Read data end 3 residues before the CDR3 end; the end is taken from the germline J gene. The CDR3 consists of 15 residues. Trimming took off 0 bases at V and 3 bases at J, with 11 bases between the two ends. Per germline, CDR1 MNHEY and CDR2 SVGEGT.

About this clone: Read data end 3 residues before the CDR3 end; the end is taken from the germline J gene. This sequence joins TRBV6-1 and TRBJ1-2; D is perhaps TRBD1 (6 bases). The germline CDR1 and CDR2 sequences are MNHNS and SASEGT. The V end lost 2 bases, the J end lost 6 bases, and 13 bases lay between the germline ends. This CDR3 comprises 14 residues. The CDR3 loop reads CASSENTGSDGYTF. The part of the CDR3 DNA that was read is TGTGCCAGCAGTGAAAACACAGGGTCTGATGGC.

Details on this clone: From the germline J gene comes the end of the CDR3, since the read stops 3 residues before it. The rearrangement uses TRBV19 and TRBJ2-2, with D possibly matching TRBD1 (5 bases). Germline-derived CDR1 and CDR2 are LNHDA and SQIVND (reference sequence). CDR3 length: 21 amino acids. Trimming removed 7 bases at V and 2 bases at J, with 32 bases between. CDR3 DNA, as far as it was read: TGTGCCAGTAAGTTTTCCTCACGTGTTCCAGGACAAGAAACTAACACCGGGGAG. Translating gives CASKFSSRVPGQETNTGE. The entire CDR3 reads CASKFSSRVPGQETNTGELFF.

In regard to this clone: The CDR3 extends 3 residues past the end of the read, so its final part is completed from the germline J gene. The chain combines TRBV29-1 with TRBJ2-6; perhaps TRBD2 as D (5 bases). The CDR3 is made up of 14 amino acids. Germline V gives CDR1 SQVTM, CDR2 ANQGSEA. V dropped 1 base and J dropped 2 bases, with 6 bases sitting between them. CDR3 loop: CSVEAGAGANVLTF. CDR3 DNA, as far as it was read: TGCAGCGTTGAAGCCGGGGCTGGGGCCAACGTC.

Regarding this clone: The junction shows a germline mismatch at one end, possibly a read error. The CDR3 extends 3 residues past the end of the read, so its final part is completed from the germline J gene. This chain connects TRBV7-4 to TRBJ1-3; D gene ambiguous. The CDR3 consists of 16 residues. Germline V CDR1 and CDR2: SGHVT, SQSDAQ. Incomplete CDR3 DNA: TGTGCCAGCAGCTCCACTCCCAAGGACTCTGGAAACACG. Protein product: CASSSTPKDSGNT. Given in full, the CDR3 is CASSSTPKDSGNTIYF.

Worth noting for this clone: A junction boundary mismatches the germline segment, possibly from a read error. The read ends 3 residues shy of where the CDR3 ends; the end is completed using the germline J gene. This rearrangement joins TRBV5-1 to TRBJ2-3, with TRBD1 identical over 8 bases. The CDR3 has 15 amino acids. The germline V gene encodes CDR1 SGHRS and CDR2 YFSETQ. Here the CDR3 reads CASSLRQGASETQYF. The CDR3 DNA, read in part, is TGCGCCAGCAGCTTGAGGCAGGGGGCTTCAGAGACG.

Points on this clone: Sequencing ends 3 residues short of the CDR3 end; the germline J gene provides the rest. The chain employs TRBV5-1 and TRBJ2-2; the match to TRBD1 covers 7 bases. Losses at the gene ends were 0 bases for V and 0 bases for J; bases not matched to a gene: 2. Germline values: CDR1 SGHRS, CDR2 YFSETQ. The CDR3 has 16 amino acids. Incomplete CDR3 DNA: TGCGCCAGCAGCTTGGGGACAGGTACGAACACCGGGGAG. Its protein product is CASSLGTGTNTGE. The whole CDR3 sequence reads CASSLGTGTNTGELFF.

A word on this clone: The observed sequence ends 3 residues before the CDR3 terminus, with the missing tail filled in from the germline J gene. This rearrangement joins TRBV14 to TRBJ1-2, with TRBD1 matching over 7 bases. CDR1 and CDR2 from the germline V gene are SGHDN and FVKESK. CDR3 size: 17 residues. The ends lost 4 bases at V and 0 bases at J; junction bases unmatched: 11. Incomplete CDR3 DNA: TGTGCCAGCAGCCGTATGGGACAGAGAGGCGCTAACTATGGC. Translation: CASSRMGQRGANYG. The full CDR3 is CASSRMGQRGANYGYTF. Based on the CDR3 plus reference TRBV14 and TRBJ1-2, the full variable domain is EAGVTQFPSHSVIEKGQTVTLRCDPISGHDNLYWYRRVMGKEIKFLLHFVKESKQDESGMPNNRFLAERTGGTYSTLKVQPAELEDSGVYFCASSRMGQRGANYGYTFGSGTRLTVV.

The DNA read from the CDR3 is TGCAGTGCCAAACTCGGGGTCCGGGAGACC. It encodes CSAKLGVRET. The CDR3 as a whole reads CSAKLGVRETQYF. V usage is TRBV20-1 and J usage is TRBJ2-5; a weak D match, TRBD2 (5 bases). The read halts 3 residues ahead of the CDR3 end, with the missing end drawn from the germline J gene. This CDR3 has 13 residues. Trimming took off 6 bases at V and 5 bases at J, with 16 bases between the two ends. Germline loops: CDR1 DFQATT, CDR2 SNEGSKA (reference sequence).

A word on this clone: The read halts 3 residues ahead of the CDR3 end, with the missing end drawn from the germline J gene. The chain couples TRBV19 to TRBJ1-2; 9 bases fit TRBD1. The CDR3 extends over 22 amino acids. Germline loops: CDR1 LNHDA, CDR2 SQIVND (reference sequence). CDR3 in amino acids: CASSRAFSQPGQGLISSYDYTF. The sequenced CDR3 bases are TGTGCCAGTAGTCGTGCGTTTAGTCAACCGGGACAGGGTCTAATAAGCTCCTACGAC.

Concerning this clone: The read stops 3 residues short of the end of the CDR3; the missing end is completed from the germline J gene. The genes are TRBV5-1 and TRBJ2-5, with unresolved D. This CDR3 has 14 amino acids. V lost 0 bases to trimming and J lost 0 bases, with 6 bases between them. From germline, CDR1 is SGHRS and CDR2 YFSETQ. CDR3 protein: CASSLAYHQETQYF. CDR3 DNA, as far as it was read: TGCGCCAGCAGCTTGGCCTACCACCAAGAGACC.

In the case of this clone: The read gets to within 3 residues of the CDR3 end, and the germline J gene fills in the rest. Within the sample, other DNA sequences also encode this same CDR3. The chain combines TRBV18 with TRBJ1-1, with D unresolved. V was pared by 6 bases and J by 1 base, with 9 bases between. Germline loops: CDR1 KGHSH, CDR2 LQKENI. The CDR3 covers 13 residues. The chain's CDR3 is CASSRTANTEAFF. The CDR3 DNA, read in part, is TGTGCCAGCTCCCGAACAGCGAACACTGAA.

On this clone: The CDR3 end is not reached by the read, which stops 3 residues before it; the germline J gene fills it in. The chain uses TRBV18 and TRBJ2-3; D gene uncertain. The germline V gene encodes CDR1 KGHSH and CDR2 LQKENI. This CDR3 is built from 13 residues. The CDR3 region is CASSPQGQETQYF. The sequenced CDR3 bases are TGTGCCAGCTCACCACAGGGCCAGGAGACG. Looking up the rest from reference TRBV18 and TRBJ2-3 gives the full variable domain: NAGVMQNPRHLVRRRGQEARLRCSPMKGHSHVYWYRQLPEEGLKFMVYLQKENIIDESGMPKERFSAEFPKEGPSILRIQQVVRGDSAAYFCASSPQGQETQYFGPGTRLTVL.

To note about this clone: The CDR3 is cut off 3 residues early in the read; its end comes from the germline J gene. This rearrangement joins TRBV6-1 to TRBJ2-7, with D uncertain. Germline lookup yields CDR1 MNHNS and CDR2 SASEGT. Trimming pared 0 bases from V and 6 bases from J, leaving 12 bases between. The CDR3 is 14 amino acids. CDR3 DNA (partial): TGTGCCAGCAGTGAAGCTGAGGCCAGGAGCGAG. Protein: CASSEAEARSE. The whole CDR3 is CASSEAEARSEQYF.

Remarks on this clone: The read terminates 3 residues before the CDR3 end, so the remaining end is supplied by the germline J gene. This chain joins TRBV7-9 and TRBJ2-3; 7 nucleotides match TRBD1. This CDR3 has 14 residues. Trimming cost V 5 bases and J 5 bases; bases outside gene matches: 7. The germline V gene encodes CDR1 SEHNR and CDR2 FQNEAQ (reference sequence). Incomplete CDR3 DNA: TGTGCCAGCAGCAGACAGGGTCAAGGAGATACG. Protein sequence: CASSRQGQGDT. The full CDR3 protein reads CASSRQGQGDTQYF.

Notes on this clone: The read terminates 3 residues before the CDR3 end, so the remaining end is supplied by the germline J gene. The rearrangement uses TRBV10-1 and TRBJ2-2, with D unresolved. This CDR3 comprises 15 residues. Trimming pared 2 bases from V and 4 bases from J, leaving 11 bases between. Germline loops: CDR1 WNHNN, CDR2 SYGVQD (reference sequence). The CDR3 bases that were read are TGCGCCAGCAGTGAGGGTAGCCTTAGCACCGGGGAG. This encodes CASSEGSLSTGE. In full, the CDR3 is CASSEGSLSTGELFF.

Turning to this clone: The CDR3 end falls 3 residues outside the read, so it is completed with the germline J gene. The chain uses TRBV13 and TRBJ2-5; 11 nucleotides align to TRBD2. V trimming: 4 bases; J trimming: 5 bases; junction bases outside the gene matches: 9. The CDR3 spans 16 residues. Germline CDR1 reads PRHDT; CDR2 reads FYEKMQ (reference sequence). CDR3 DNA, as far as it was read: TGTGCCAGCAGCTCCCCTGGACTAGCGGGTTTGGAGACC. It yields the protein CASSSPGLAGLET. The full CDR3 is CASSSPGLAGLETQYF.